These 9 T cell receptor beta chains were all obtained from the same sample, sequenced in a study of cytomegalovirus exposure and HLA in healthy donors. The PCR was carried out with 60 Vbeta primers and 13 Jbeta primers. TCRdb's copy holds only in-frame clones and misses some; the assay was immunoSEQ multiplex PCR. The table shows about 110,000 clones, with approximately 70% occurring only once. Sequencing used PBMCs. These receptors were obtained from a man aged 30 to 45 in good health and CMV-seropositive.

The rearrangement joins TRBV4-1 to TRBJ1-1; 10 bases are a match to TRBD1. V gave up 2 bases and J gave up 11 bases; unmatched junction bases: 11. CDR1 is MGHRA and CDR2 is YSYEKL in the germline V gene. CDR3 length: 15 amino acids. CDR3 sequence (DNA): TGCGCCAGCAGCCAAAGTCTTGGGACAGGGGATTTGGCTTTCTTT. Translated: CASSQSLGTGDLAFF.

In the case of this clone: The germline gene is not matched at one end of the junction; a read error may be the cause. Other DNA sequences in this sample translate to the same CDR3. The rearrangement uses TRBV11-2 and TRBJ2-7; 7 bases fit TRBD2. Germline values: CDR1 SGHAT, CDR2 FQNNGV. This CDR3 is built from 14 residues. The CDR3 loop reads CASRDYGGNYEQYF. CDR3 bases: TGTGCCAGCCGCGACTACGGGGGGAACTACGAACAGTACTTC.

V usage is TRBV2 and J usage is TRBJ2-7; 9 positions match TRBD2. With V trimmed by 3 bases and J by 4 bases, 4 bases remained unmatched. CDR1 and CDR2 from the germline V gene are SNHLY and FYNNEI. The CDR3 spans 14 residues. CDR3 sequence (DNA): TGTGCCAGCAGTGATAGCGGGGGCTGGTACGAGCAGTACTTC. Its translation is CASSDSGGWYEQYF.

This chain joins TRBV7-2 and TRBJ2-2; 12 bases align to TRBD2. V dropped 3 bases and J dropped 1; count of bases not matched to a gene: 0. Germline loops: CDR1 SGHTA, CDR2 FQGNSA. The CDR3 spans 16 residues. DNA for the CDR3: TGTGCCAGCAGCTTGGGACTAGCGGGGAACACCGGGGAGCTGTTTTTT. Residues: CASSLGLAGNTGELFF.

This clone is a singleton in its sample. The J gene is TRBJ1-2, the V gene TRBV7-9, with 7 positions matching TRBD1. CDR1 and CDR2 from the germline V gene are SEHNR and FQNEAQ (reference sequence). The CDR3 spans 14 residues. The trim removed 1 base at V and 4 bases at J, leaving 3 bases unmatched. The CDR3 sequence: CASSLGRDSYGYTF. The CDR3 region has the DNA TGTGCCAGCAGCTTAGGGAGGGACAGCTATGGCTACACCTTC.

CDR3 amino acids: CASRDRDYEKLFF. The CDR3 DNA sequence: TGTGCCAGTCGAGACAGGGACTATGAAAAACTGTTTTTT. The chain uses TRBV19 and TRBJ1-4, with 7 bases that match TRBD1. Germline V gene lookup returns CDR1 LNHDA and CDR2 SQIVND (reference sequence). Germline trimming cut 8 bases from V and 6 bases from J; bases unmatched to any gene: 6. CDR3 length: 13 amino acids.

This CDR3 reads CASSEQGTSVQYF. The CDR3 DNA reads TGTGCCAGCAGTGAACAAGGGACTAGCGTGCAGTACTTC. The chain couples TRBV6-1 to TRBJ2-7, with 10 bases aligning to TRBD2. The germline V gene has CDR1 MNHNS and CDR2 SASEGT. Trimming took 2 bases from V and 9 from J; bases not matched to a gene: 4. CDR3 length: 13 amino acids.

This chain's CDR3 is CASSIRGRTGSPVNTEAFF. CDR3 DNA: TGTGCCAGTAGTATCAGAGGTCGCACAGGGAGCCCCGTCAACACTGAAGCTTTCTTT. This chain joins TRBV19 and TRBJ1-1, with a tentative D call TRBD1 (6 bases). The CDR3 covers 19 residues. The germline CDR1 and CDR2 sequences are LNHDA and SQIVND (reference sequence). V was trimmed by 3 bases and J by 2 bases, leaving 25 bases between them.

This clone was observed a few times. The chain combines TRBV2 with TRBJ2-2, with TRBD1 identical over 8 bases. This CDR3 region has 15 residues. Germline loops: CDR1 SNHLY, CDR2 FYNNEI. The junction had 2 bases not matched to a gene; V was cut back by 5 bases and J by 0 bases. The CDR3 spells CASSLQGANTGELFF. The CDR3 DNA sequence: TGTGCCAGCAGTCTACAGGGGGCGAACACCGGGGAGCTGTTTTTT.